This passage covers 14 T cell receptor beta chains from one sample sequenced in a study of blood T cells in healthy people across ages. Using a J-beta primer mix together with a sample-barcoded 5' primer, a second PCR was run for roughly 6 to 11 cycles. MiXCR, applied by TCRdb to the 5' RACE reads, yields one record per CDR3 protein. The sample includes approximately 2,000,000 distinct CDR3 sequences, 30% to 40% of them seen just once. Input material: blood. These receptors were obtained from a human donor in good health.

There are a few counts of this clonotype. The chain recombines TRBV20-1 with TRBJ2-7; no clear D. This CDR3 spans 11 amino acids. V was trimmed by 5 bases and J by 2 bases, leaving 7 bases between them. The germline V gene encodes CDR1 DFQATT and CDR2 SNEGSKA (reference sequence). The DNA for the CDR3 is TGCAGTGCTCCCGCCACCTACGAGCAGTACTTC. Its protein is CSAPATYEQYF.

The chain combines TRBV7-2 with TRBJ2-5, with D perhaps being TRBD1 or TRBD2 (6 bases each). This CDR3 is 16 amino acids long. Germline-derived CDR1 and CDR2 are SGHTA and FQGNSA. Deletions cut 4 bases from V and 4 bases from J, with 19 bases between. CDR3 bases: TGTGCCAGCAGCTCCTGGAGAGGGGGGTGGGGAGAGACCCAGTACTTC. Translation: CASSSWRGGWGETQYF.

The chain couples TRBV13 to TRBJ1-2; the match to TRBD1 covers 7 bases. The CDR3 contains 17 residues. CDR1 and CDR2 (germline): PRHDT, FYEKMQ (reference sequence). After removal of 4 bases from V and 5 bases from J, the junction contained 16 bases not matched to a gene. As DNA, the CDR3 is TGTGCCAGCAGCTCCGAAGGACTGGGACAGACAACTTATGGCTACACCTTC. This translates into CASSSEGLGQTTYGYTF.

This clonotype was detected ten times or more. V gene TRBV29-1 combines with J gene TRBJ1-1, with D maybe TRBD1 (5 bases). V was trimmed by 3 bases and J by 3 bases, leaving 8 bases between them. Per the germline V gene, CDR1 is SQVTM and CDR2 is ANQGSEA. CDR3 length: 12 residues. This chain's CDR3 is CSVDRDDTEAFF. In DNA form, the CDR3 reads TGCAGCGTTGACAGGGATGACACTGAAGCTTTCTTT.

The chain recombines TRBV4-3 with TRBJ2-4; 7 bases fit TRBD2. V lost 0 bases to trimming and J lost 15 bases; unmatched junction nucleotides: 20. The CDR3 loop spans 17 amino acids. Looked up from germline, CDR1 is LGHNA and CDR2 is YSLEER. The CDR3 protein is CASSQERVAGVEETRYF. The CDR3 DNA is TGCGCCAGCAGCCAAGAAAGGGTGGCGGGGGTGGAAGAGACCCGGTACTTC.

The chain employs TRBV7-9 and TRBJ2-7, with D perhaps being TRBD1 or TRBD2 (6 bases each). V was pared by 5 bases and J by 5 bases, with 16 bases between. The CDR3 consists of 14 residues. Looked up from germline, CDR1 is SEHNR and CDR2 is FQNEAQ (reference sequence). The CDR3 DNA follows: TGTGCCAGCAGCCCCCGGGGGCTGTTGCACGAGCAGTACTTC. Residues: CASSPRGLLHEQYF.

The genes are TRBV6-5 and TRBJ2-7; no clear D gene. The CDR3 covers 15 residues. Germline V gene lookup returns CDR1 MNHEY and CDR2 SVGAGI. Trimming left V 6 bases short and J 5 bases short, with 20 bases between. DNA of the CDR3: TGTGCCAGCAGACCCTACCTGGGGTTGGATCACGAGCAGTACTTC. It is translated as CASRPYLGLDHEQYF.

This clonotype turned up a few times. This rearrangement joins TRBV12-3 or TRBV12-4 to TRBJ2-1, with 8 positions matching TRBD1. J lost 6 bases, V lost 5 bases, and 9 bases had no gene match. The CDR3 length is 15 residues. The CDR3 nucleotides read TGTGCCAGCAGTCCCGGAACAGGGGGGACCAATGAGCAGTTCTTC. Translating gives CASSPGTGGTNEQFF.

At least ten counts were recorded for this clonotype. The chain recombines TRBV6-6 with TRBJ1-5; a possible D gene is TRBD1 (5 bases). V dropped 8 bases and J dropped 4 bases, with 9 bases sitting between them. The germline V gene encodes CDR1 MNHNY and CDR2 SVGAGI (reference sequence). CDR3 length: 12 residues. The DNA of the CDR3 is TGTGCCAGCGGGGACCCAAATCAGCCCCAGCATTTT. It codes for CASGDPNQPQHF.

Only a few counts were recorded for this clonotype. A junction end diverges from the germline sequence, so it may reflect a read error. The rearrangement joins TRBV12-3 or TRBV12-4 to TRBJ1-1; D perhaps matches TRBD1 (5 bases). The CDR3 is made up of 14 amino acids. In nucleotides, the CDR3 is TGTGCCAGCAGTCTCCGGGAGGGGAACGCTGAAGCTTTCTTT. Translating it yields CASSLREGNAEAFF.

The V call is TRBV20-1, the J call TRBJ1-2, with D maybe TRBD1 (5 bases). The CDR3 runs 14 residues. V lost 5 bases and J lost 7, with 20 bases in between. CDR1 DFQATT and CDR2 SNEGSKA come from the germline V gene (reference sequence). CDR3 residues: CSARDGTELLGYTF. The CDR3 region has the DNA TGCAGTGCTCGTGACGGGACTGAGCTTCTTGGCTACACCTTC.

The chain has TRBV6-2 or TRBV6-3 and TRBJ2-6; 11 bases are shared with TRBD2. CDR1 MNHEY and CDR2 SVGEGT come from the germline V gene. Trimming cost V 11 bases and J 2 bases; bases outside gene matches: 5. CDR3 size: 15 residues. This chain's CDR3 is CAGSGGAAGANVLTF. Here the CDR3 DNA reads TGTGCCGGTAGCGGGGGGGCGGCTGGGGCCAACGTCCTGACTTTC.

This clonotype turned up a few times. J is TRBJ2-7 and V is TRBV6-6; 10 bases map to TRBD2. This CDR3 region has 14 residues. The germline V gene encodes CDR1 MNHNY and CDR2 SVGAGI (reference sequence). V lost 6 bases and J lost 4; bases outside the gene matches: 6. CDR3 nucleotide sequence: TGTGCCAGCAGCGAGGGACTAGCGCTTTACGAGCAGTACTTC. It is translated as CASSEGLALYEQYF.

J is TRBJ1-2 and V is TRBV11-3; no clear D gene. The CDR3 extends over 16 amino acids. Germline CDR1 is SGHNT and CDR2 is YENEEA. V was clipped by 1 base and J by 0 bases, with 12 bases between them. CDR3 bases: TGTGCCAGCAGCTTAGGAGGCTATGCGACTAACTATGGCTACACCTTC. Protein: CASSLGGYATNYGYTF.